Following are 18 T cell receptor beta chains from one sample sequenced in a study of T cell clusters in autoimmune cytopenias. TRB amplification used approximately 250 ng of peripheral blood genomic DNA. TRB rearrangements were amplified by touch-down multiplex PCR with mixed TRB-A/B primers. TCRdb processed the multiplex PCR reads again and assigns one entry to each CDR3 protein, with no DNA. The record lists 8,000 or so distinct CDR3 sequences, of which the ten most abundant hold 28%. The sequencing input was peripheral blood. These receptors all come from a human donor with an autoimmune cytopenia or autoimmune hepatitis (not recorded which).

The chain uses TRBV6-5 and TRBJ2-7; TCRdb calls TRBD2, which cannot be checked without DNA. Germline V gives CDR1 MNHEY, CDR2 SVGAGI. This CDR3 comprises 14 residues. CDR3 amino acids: CASSGGAGSYEQYF.

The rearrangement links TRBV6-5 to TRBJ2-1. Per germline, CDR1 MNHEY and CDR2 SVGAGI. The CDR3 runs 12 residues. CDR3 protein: CARGGPINEQFF.

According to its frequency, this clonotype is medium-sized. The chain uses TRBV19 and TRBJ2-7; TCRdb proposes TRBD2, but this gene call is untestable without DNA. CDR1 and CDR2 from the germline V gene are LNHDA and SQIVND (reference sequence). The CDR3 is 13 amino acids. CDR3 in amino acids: CASSTSRGLEQYF.

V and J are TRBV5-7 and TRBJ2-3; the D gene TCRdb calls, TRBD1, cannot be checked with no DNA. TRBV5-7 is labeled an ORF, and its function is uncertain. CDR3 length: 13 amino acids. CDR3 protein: CASILGPGDTQYF.

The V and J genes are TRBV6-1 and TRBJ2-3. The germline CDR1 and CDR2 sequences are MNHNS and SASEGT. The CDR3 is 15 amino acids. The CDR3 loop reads CASSDQTEHLNTQYF.

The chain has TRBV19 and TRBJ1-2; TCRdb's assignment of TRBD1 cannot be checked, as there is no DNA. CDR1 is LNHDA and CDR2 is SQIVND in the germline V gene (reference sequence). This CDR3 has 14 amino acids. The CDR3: CASSIGTGDYGYTF. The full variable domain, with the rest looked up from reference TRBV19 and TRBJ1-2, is DGGITQSPKYLFRKEGQNVTLSCEQNLNHDAMYWYRQDPGQGLRLIYYSQIVNDFQKGDIAEGYSVSREKKESFPLTVTSAQKNPTAFYLCASSIGTGDYGYTFGSGTRLTVV.

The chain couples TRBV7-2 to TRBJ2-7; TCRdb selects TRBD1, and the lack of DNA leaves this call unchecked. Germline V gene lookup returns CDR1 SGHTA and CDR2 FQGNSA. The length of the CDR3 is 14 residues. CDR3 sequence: CASSILDRSNEQYF. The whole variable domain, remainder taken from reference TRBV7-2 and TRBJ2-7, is GAGVSQSPSNKVTEKGKDVELRCDPISGHTALYWYRQSLGQGLEFLIYFQGNSAPDKSGLPSDRFSAERTGGSVSTLTIQRTQQEDSAVYLCASSILDRSNEQYFGPGTRLTVT.

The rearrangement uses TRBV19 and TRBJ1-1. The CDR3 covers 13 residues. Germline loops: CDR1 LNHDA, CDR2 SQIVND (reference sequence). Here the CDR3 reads CASSQKRDTEAFF.

The CDR3 sequence is CASSLGSGGTDTQYF. This chain connects TRBV5-6 to TRBJ2-3; TCRdb reports TRBD2, a call that lacks DNA to check it against. CDR1 is SGHDT and CDR2 is YYEEEE in the germline V gene. The CDR3 runs 15 residues.

The CDR3 loop reads CASSIGTGLGGYTF. The genes are TRBV19 and TRBJ1-2; the D gene TCRdb calls, TRBD1, cannot be checked with no DNA. This CDR3 spans 14 amino acids. Germline V gene lookup returns CDR1 LNHDA and CDR2 SQIVND (reference sequence).

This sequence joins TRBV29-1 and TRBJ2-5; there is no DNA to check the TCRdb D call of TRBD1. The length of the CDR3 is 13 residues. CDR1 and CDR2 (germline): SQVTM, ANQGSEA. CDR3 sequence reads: CSVRPGSQGTQYF.

The CDR3 is CASSSTGLANYGYTF. The chain recombines TRBV12-3 or TRBV12-4 with TRBJ1-2; the D call of TRBD1 rests on TCRdb alone, since no DNA is present to check it. CDR3 length equals 15 residues.

CDR3 in amino acids: CASSLTENTIYF. The V and J genes are TRBV7-9 and TRBJ1-3. The CDR3 covers 12 residues. CDR1 and CDR2 (germline): SEHNR, FQNEAQ (reference sequence).

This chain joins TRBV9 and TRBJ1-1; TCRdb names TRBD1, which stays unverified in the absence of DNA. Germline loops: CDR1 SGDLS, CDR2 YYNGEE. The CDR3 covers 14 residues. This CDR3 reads CASSVGDILTEAFF.

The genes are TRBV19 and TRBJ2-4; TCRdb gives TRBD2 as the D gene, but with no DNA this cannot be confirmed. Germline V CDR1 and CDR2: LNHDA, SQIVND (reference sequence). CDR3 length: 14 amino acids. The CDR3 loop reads CASEESGTRNIQYF. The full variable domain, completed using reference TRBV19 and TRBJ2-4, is DGGITQSPKYLFRKEGQNVTLSCEQNLNHDAMYWYRQDPGQGLRLIYYSQIVNDFQKGDIAEGYSVSREKKESFPLTVTSAQKNPTAFYLCASEESGTRNIQYFGAGTRLSVL.

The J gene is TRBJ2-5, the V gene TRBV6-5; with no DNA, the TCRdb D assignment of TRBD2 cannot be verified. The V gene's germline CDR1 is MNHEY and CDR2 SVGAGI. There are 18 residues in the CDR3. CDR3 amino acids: CASSYRGTGASARETQYF.

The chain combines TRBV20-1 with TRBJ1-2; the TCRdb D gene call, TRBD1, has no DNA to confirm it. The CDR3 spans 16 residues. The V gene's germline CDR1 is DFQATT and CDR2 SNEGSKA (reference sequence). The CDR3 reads CSARDLDARSDYGYTF.

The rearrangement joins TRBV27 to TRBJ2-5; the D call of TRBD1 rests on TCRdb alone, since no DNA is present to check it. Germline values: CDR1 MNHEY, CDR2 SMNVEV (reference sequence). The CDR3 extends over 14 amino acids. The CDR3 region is CASSPGTGGETQYF.